The rows below give T cell receptor beta chains drawn from one sample of a study of blood T cell repertoires in COVID-19. Method: immunoSEQ multiplex PCR; TCRdb's copy keeps in-frame clones and lacks some. This sample has roughly 500,000 clones, with 85% to 90% found just once. The sample was peripheral blood. The receptors come from a man between 18 and 29 years old with COVID-19, enrolled during active disease. CDR3s include the opening cysteine and the closing phenylalanine or tryptophan. A D gene is named only where the DNA matches it firmly. Size tells how often a clone was seen (once, few, many) or the class of an expanded clone, and some rows leave it out.

>-|-|TRBJ1-2|TRBV19
TGTGCCAGTAGTATAATTACTGAGGGTGGCTACACCTTC
CASSIITEGGYTF
>-|-|TRBJ1-5|TRBV15
TGTGCCACCAGCAGAGATCTGGGGCAGGCCAATCAGCCCCAGCATTTT
CATSRDLGQANQPQHF
>-|-|TRBJ2-5|TRBV20-1
TGCAGTGCTAGTAAACTGGCGGGGCAGTACCAAGAGACCCAGTACTTC
CSASKLAGQYQETQYF
>-|TRBD1|TRBJ1-6|TRBV30
TGTGCCTGCCGGGACAGGGCGGGCTTGGCCGTTGGTTCACCCCTCCACTTT
CACRDRAGLAVGSPLHF
>-|-|TRBJ1-2|TRBV2
TGTGCCAGCAGTTTTCTCAGGTCGGGGTTGGACGGCTACACCTTC
CASSFLRSGLDGYTF
>few|-|TRBJ1-5|TRBV19
TGTGCCAGTAAATCCGGGGTTGGAAGTCAGCCCCAGCATTTT
CASKSGVGSQPQHF
>-|-|TRBJ1-3|TRBV7-9
TGTGCCAGCAGCCCTCTGGGACTGAACTCTGGAAACACCATATATTTT
CASSPLGLNSGNTIYF
>-|-|TRBJ1-2|TRBV2
TGTGCCAGCAGCCTGAGATCCTATCATGGCTACACCTTC
CASSLRSYHGYTF
>few|-|TRBJ2-7|TRBV18
TGTGCCAGCTCATTATCTTTTACCTACGAGCAGTACTTC
CASSLSFTYEQYF
>few|-|TRBJ1-1|TRBV10-1
TGCGCCAGCAGTGAGGAGCCTAACACTGAAGCTTTCTTT
CASSEEPNTEAFF
>-|-|TRBJ2-7|TRBV4-1
TGCGCCAGCAGCCATACCGATTTACCTGTTTGGGAGTCCTACGAGCAGTACTTC
CASSHTDLPVWESYEQYF
>once|-|TRBJ1-1|TRBV11-2
TGTGCCAGCAGCTTAGGTGGAGGAGCTTTCTTT
CASSLGGGAFF
>-|TRBD2|TRBJ2-2|TRBV19
TGTGCCAGTAGTGAACTAGCGGGGGCAACCGGGGAGCTGTTTTTT
CASSELAGATGELFF
>-|-|TRBJ2-7|TRBV3-1/TRBV3-2
TGTGCCAGCAGCCAAGGGTCTGGAGGGTTCTACGAGCAGTACTTC
CASSQGSGGFYEQYF
>-|TRBD2|TRBJ2-1|TRBV7-3
TGTGCCAGCAGCTTTAGCGGGATGAACAATGAGCAGTTCTTC
CASSFSGMNNEQFF
>-|-|TRBJ2-7|TRBV29-1
TGCAGCGTTGGACCCAGACAAAGCTCCTACGAGCAGTACTTC
CSVGPRQSSYEQYF
>-|TRBD1|TRBJ2-5|TRBV7-2
TGTGCCAGCAGCTTAGTTTTGAGATGGGGACAGGGTGGCGAGACCCAGTACTTC
CASSLVLRWGQGGETQYF
>-|TRBD2|TRBJ2-1|TRBV5-1
TGCGCCAGCAGCTTGGGACTAGCGGTAGTGGATGAGCAGTTCTTC
CASSLGLAVVDEQFF
>-|TRBD1|TRBJ1-2|TRBV5-1
TGCGCCAGCAGCATCGGGCTCGGGACAGGGATTAACTATGGCTACACCTTC
CASSIGLGTGINYGYTF
>once|-|TRBJ1-3|TRBV7-9
TGTGCCAGCAGCCTAGCCCTACCGGTCACTGGAAACACCATATATTTT
CASSLALPVTGNTIYF
>once|TRBD1|TRBJ1-1|TRBV7-2
TGTGCCAGCAGCCCCAGACAGGGGAGGACTGAAGCTTTCTTT
CASSPRQGRTEAFF
>-|TRBD2|TRBJ2-3|TRBV5-1
TGCGCCAGCAGCTACCCCCCTGGGCTAGCGGGGGCAGATACGCAGTATTTT
CASSYPPGLAGADTQYF
>-|TRBD1|TRBJ2-1|TRBV6-5
TGTGCCAGCAGTCGGACAGGGATTTCCTACAATGAGCAGTTCTTC
CASSRTGISYNEQFF
>-|-|TRBJ1-1|TRBV30
TGTGCCTGGAGCGCCATGGGGAGGAACACTGAAGCTTTCTTT
CAWSAMGRNTEAFF
>few|TRBD2|TRBJ2-7|TRBV2
TGTGCCAGTTTAGCGGGGGGTCTCTTCGAGCAGTACTTC
CASLAGGLFEQYF
>-|TRBD1|TRBJ1-1|TRBV24-1
TGTGCCCCAAGCCCTGACAGGGTGTCTGAAGCTTTCTTT
CAPSPDRVSEAFF
>-|-|TRBJ2-1|TRBV5-8
TGTGCCAGCAGCTCAGGTTCTAGGGGCTACAATGAGCAGTTCTTC
CASSSGSRGYNEQFF
>-|TRBD1|TRBJ2-7|TRBV3-1/TRBV3-2
TGTGCCAGCAGCCGCTGGGACAGGCGGTACGAGCAGTACTTC
CASSRWDRRYEQYF
>once|TRBD2|TRBJ2-3|TRBV7-9
TGTGCCAGCAGCTTACGGGGGGTGAGTACGCAGTATTTT
CASSLRGVSTQYF
>-|-|TRBJ1-1|TRBV20-1
TGCAGTGCTAGTTTGGAGGGAATGAACACTGAAGCTTTCTTT
CSASLEGMNTEAFF
>once|-|TRBJ1-5|TRBV5-1
TGCGCCAGCAGCTTGGGGGGGGACTATCAGCCCCAGCATTTT
CASSLGGDYQPQHF
>-|TRBD1|TRBJ1-5|TRBV18
TGTGCCAGCTCACTAACAGGGGCGGGCAATCAGCCCCAGCATTTT
CASSLTGAGNQPQHF
>-|TRBD1|TRBJ2-1|TRBV11-3
TGTGCCAGCAGCGCCCGGGACAGGGGAAAGAGTGAGCAGTTCTTC
CASSARDRGKSEQFF
>-|-|TRBJ2-3|TRBV18
TGTGCCAGCTCATCGACTTCGGGGAGGACAGATACGCAGTATTTT
CASSSTSGRTDTQYF
>-|TRBD1|TRBJ1-4|TRBV18
TGTGCCAGCTCATCATTGACAGGGAGTGGTGAAAAACTGTTTTTT
CASSSLTGSGEKLFF
>-|-|TRBJ2-3|TRBV11-2
TGTGCCAGCAGCTTAGGGAGAATGAGAACAGATACGCAGTATTTT
CASSLGRMRTDTQYF
>-|-|TRBJ1-5|TRBV5-5
TGTGCCAGCAGCTTGGCCTTTGTTGCAGGGCTTCAGCCCCAGCATTTT
CASSLAFVAGLQPQHF
>-|-|TRBJ1-3|TRBV21-1
TGTGCCAGCAGCAAAATGACGACTGACTCTGGAAACACCATATATTTT
CASSKMTTDSGNTIYF
>-|TRBD1|TRBJ1-2|TRBV6-5
TGTGCCAGCAGGCCGACAGGGGGTAACTATGGCTACACCTTC
CASRPTGGNYGYTF
>-|TRBD1|TRBJ2-5|TRBV15
TGTGCCACCAGCAGCCCGGGACAGGGTCTCTACGAGACCCAGTACTTC
CATSSPGQGLYETQYF
>-|-|TRBJ2-7|TRBV11-3
TGTGCCAGCAGCTTAGTGTCAGGAATCTACGAGCAGTACTTC
CASSLVSGIYEQYF
>-|-|TRBJ2-7|TRBV12-5
TGTGCTAGTGGTTTGGTACTTAGTCGGGACTACGAGCAGTACTTC
CASGLVLSRDYEQYF
>-|TRBD1|TRBJ1-2|TRBV6-1
TGTGCCAGCAGTGACGCCCGGACAGGGCTCCTAAACTATGGCTACACCTTC
CASSDARTGLLNYGYTF
>-|-|TRBJ2-2|TRBV5-1
TGCGCCAGCAGACCCAGAAACACCGGGGAGCTGTTTTTT
CASRPRNTGELFF
>-|-|TRBJ2-3|TRBV29-1
TGCAGCGTTGAACAGGTCCTCCGCACAGATACGCAGTATTTT
CSVEQVLRTDTQYF
>-|-|TRBJ1-2|TRBV12-2
TGTGCAAGTCGCTCAACAGGGGCAGCGGGCTACACCTTC
CASRSTGAAGYTF
>-|TRBD1|TRBJ2-7|TRBV4-1
TGCGCCAGCAGCCAAGCTCACGGGACAGGGGGCCCTTTCTACGAGCAGTACTTC
CASSQAHGTGGPFYEQYF
>-|TRBD2|TRBJ2-3|TRBV24-1
TGTGCCACCAGTGATCGAGCCGGGACTAGCGGGAGGGCCACAGATACGCAGTATTTT
CATSDRAGTSGRATDTQYF
>-|TRBD2|TRBJ2-3|TRBV2
TGTGCCAGCAAATCAGACGGGGGGGCCCGGGGAGAGCAGTATTTT
CASKSDGGARGEQYF
>few|TRBD2|TRBJ2-5|TRBV3-1/TRBV3-2
TGTGCCAGCAGTCCGACTAGCGGGAGGAAAGAGACCCAGTACTTC
CASSPTSGRKETQYF
>-|TRBD1|TRBJ1-4|TRBV19
TGTGCCAGTACCTCCGGGACAGGGTCCGAAAAACTGTTTTTT
CASTSGTGSEKLFF
>-|TRBD1|TRBJ1-4|TRBV6-4
TGTGCCAGCAGCTTGGGACAGGGGGCTAAAAAACTGTTTTTT
CASSLGQGAKKLFF
>once|TRBD1|TRBJ2-3|TRBV4-1
TGCGCCAGCAGCCAAGACGTCGCGACAGGGGGACTAGATACGCAGTATTTT
CASSQDVATGGLDTQYF
>-|TRBD2|TRBJ2-7|TRBV13
TGTGCCAGCAGCTTAGCCAGCGGGAGCCTCGAGCAGTACTTC
CASSLASGSLEQYF
>-|TRBD2|TRBJ2-5|TRBV5-1
TGCGCCAGCAGCCCCGGGACTAGTGAGACCCAGTACTTC
CASSPGTSETQYF
>-|TRBD1|TRBJ1-3|TRBV2
TGTGCCAGCAGTGAAGTCAGGGGGAAAGGAAACACCATATATTTT
CASSEVRGKGNTIYF
>-|TRBD1|TRBJ1-1|TRBV7-8
TGTGCCAGCAGCTCTTACTCAGGGGGCGGAATGAACACTGAAGCTTTCTTT
CASSSYSGGGMNTEAFF
>-|-|TRBJ1-2|TRBV3-1/TRBV3-2
TGTGCCAGCAGCCACAGTGGGGAGGGCCCCTATGGCTACACCTTC
CASSHSGEGPYGYTF
>-|TRBD2|TRBJ2-1|TRBV11-3
TGTGCCAGCAGCTTAACCGGGACTAGCGGTTACTACAATGAGCAGTTCTTC
CASSLTGTSGYYNEQFF
>-|-|TRBJ2-2|TRBV24-1
TGTGCCACCAGTCCTTACACCGGGGAGCTGTTTTTT
CATSPYTGELFF